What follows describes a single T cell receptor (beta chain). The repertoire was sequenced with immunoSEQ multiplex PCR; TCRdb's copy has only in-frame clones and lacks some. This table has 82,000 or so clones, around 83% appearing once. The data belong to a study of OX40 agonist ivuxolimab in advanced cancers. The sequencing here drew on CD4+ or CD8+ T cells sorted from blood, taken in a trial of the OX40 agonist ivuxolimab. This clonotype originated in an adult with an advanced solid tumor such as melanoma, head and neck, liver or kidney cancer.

The DNA for the CDR3 is TGCGCCAGCAGCCCAGGGCCGGGTAGTGAAGCTTTCTTT. It specifies CASSPGPGSEAFF. The rearrangement joins TRBV5-1 to TRBJ1-1; D might be TRBD1 (5 bases). Germline V lookup: CDR1 SGHRS, CDR2 YFSETQ. Deletions cut 4 bases from V and 7 bases from J, with 14 bases between. The CDR3 runs to 13 residues.